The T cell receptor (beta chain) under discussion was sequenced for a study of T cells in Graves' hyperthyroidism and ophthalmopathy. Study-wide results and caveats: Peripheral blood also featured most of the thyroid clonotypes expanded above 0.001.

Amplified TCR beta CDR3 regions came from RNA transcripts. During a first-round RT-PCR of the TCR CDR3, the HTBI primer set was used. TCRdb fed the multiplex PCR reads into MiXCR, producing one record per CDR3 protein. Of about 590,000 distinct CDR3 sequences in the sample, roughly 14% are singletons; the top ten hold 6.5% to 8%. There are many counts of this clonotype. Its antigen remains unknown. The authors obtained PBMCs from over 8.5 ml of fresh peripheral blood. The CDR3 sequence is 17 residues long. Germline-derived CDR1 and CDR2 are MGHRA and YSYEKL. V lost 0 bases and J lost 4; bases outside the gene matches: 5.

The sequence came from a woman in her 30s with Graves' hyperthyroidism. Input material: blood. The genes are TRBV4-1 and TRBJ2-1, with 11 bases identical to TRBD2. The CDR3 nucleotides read TGCGCCAGCAGCCAAGATCTCCGGACTAGCGGGTACAATGAGCAGTTCTTC. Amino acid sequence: CASSQDLRTSGYNEQFF.